This T cell receptor (beta chain) was documented in a study of T cell responses to AZD1222 COVID-19 vaccine. Study outcomes and limitations: White British ancestry dominated among donors, who included more females, and clonal diversity was possibly underestimated. The study identified only five or six AZD1222 recipients as seropositive at baseline.

About this clone: No antigen is known for it.

TCRdb keeps only in-frame clones here, not all; method: immunoSEQ multiplex PCR. The sample lists 75,000 to 85,000 clones, over 60% seen once, with approximately 25% in the top ten. The V and J ends lost 0 bases and 1 base respectively, with 6 bases between them. The length of the CDR3 is 14 residues. Looked up from germline, CDR1 is MNHNS and CDR2 is SASEGT. Material: peripheral blood, obtained 28 days after the second dose of the MenACWY control vaccine. The TCR comes from an adult who received the MenACWY meningococcal vaccine as a control. J is TRBJ1-1 and V is TRBV6-1; unclear D gene. CDR3: CASSEAFKNTEAFF. The CDR3 nucleotides read TGTGCCAGCAGTGAAGCCTTCAAGAACACTGAAGCTTTCTTT.